This T cell receptor (beta chain) originates from a study of PD-1 blockade in classical Hodgkin lymphoma. Sequenced by immunoSEQ multiplex PCR; TCRdb stores in-frame clones only, minus some. This table holds 90,000 to 140,000 clones, 89% found once. Regarding time point: cycle 4 day 1 (C4D1), after five to seven weeks of nivolumab. Relapse after autologous stem cell transplantation occurred in every patient, and brentuximab vedotin exposure varied. Germline V gene lookup returns CDR1 SGHTS and CDR2 YDEGEE. The CDR3 is 13 residues long. Trimming removed 5 bases from V and 4 bases from J, with 12 bases in between.

The receptor was derived from a human donor with classical Hodgkin lymphoma. The rearrangement links TRBV5-8 to TRBJ1-2; the D gene is possibly TRBD1 (6 bases). The source material was peripheral blood mononuclear cells (PBMCs), sampled before the fourth cycle of nivolumab. Written as DNA, the CDR3 is TGTGCCAGCAGACGCAGGGGTGGCTATGGCTACACCTTC. Its translation: CASRRRGGYGYTF.